This is a list of T cell receptor beta chains from one sample in a study of blood T cell repertoires in COVID-19. TCRdb keeps only in-frame clones here, not all; method: immunoSEQ multiplex PCR. The data show about 180,000 clones, under 90% seen once. Material: PBMCs or T cells enriched from blood (not recorded which). The receptors shown here come from a man aged 55 to 69 who had recovered from COVID-19. The CDR3 runs from the conserved cysteine through the conserved F or W. The D gene is left open where the match is weak. Not all rows give a size; the values are once, few, many and, for expanded clones, a class.

J | D | size | V | CDR3 | DNA
TRBJ1-2 | - | - | TRBV4-1 | CASSQSWGEHYGYTF | TGCGCCAGCAGCCAGTCATGGGGGGAACACTATGGCTACACCTTC
TRBJ2-2 | TRBD1 | - | TRBV9 | CASSVLSAGTGDPGELFF | TGTGCCAGCAGCGTACTCTCAGCCGGGACAGGGGATCCCGGGGAGCTGTTTTTT
TRBJ1-1 | - | - | TRBV4-1 | CASRGLLKNTEAFF | TGCGCCAGCAGGGGCCTTTTGAAGAACACTGAAGCTTTCTTT
TRBJ1-2 | - | - | TRBV28 | CASNIGSGGAGYGYTF | TGTGCCAGCAACATAGGAAGCGGAGGAGCGGGCTATGGCTACACCTTC
TRBJ2-3 | TRBD1 | - | TRBV7-3 | CASSFKGASTDTQYF | TGTGCCAGCAGCTTTAAGGGGGCTAGCACAGATACGCAGTATTTT
TRBJ2-5 | - | - | TRBV24-1 | CATSYRWAGQETQYF | TGTGCCACCAGCTACCGATGGGCAGGCCAAGAGACCCAGTACTTC
TRBJ1-6 | - | - | TRBV7-9 | CASSFIRDNSPLHF | TGTGCCAGCAGCTTTATACGGGATAATTCACCCCTCCACTTT
TRBJ2-1 | TRBD1 | - | TRBV2 | CASSGGQGVSYNEQFF | TGTGCCAGCAGTGGGGGACAGGGGGTGTCCTACAATGAGCAGTTCTTC
TRBJ1-1 | - | - | TRBV28 | CASPGGGEAFF | TGTGCCAGTCCGGGCGGGGGTGAAGCTTTCTTT
TRBJ2-1 | TRBD2 | - | TRBV27 | CASSPYITSGHNEQFF | TGTGCCAGCAGCCCTTATATCACTAGCGGGCACAATGAGCAGTTCTTC
TRBJ1-1 | - | - | TRBV2 | CASSELSGTEAFF | TGTGCCAGCAGTGAACTATCGGGCACTGAAGCTTTCTTT
TRBJ2-5 | - | - | TRBV12-3/TRBV12-4 | CASGGGIETQYF | TGTGCCAGCGGGGGCGGAATAGAGACCCAGTACTTC
TRBJ1-2 | TRBD1 | - | TRBV5-1 | CASSLSAQGANGYTF | TGCGCCAGCAGCTTGTCGGCCCAGGGGGCGAATGGCTACACCTTC
TRBJ1-5 | - | - | TRBV28 | CASSFSGDRFNQPQHF | TGTGCCAGCAGTTTCTCCGGTGACAGGTTCAATCAGCCCCAGCATTTT
TRBJ2-7 | - | - | TRBV15 | CATSTGVSRNEQYF | TGTGCCACCAGCACCGGAGTTAGTAGGAACGAGCAGTACTTC
TRBJ2-3 | - | - | TRBV5-1 | CASSSNTDTQYF | TGCGCCAGCAGCTCCAACACAGATACGCAGTATTTT
TRBJ1-6 | - | - | TRBV28 | CASRGVSPLHF | TGTGCCAGCAGAGGGGTTTCACCCCTCCACTTT
TRBJ2-1 | - | many | TRBV7-9 | CASSPGQFSYNEQFF | TGTGCCAGCAGCCCCGGACAGTTCTCCTACAATGAGCAGTTCTTC
TRBJ1-2 | TRBD1 | - | TRBV6-5 | CASSSPGQGNYGYTF | TGTGCCAGCAGTTCACCGGGACAGGGGAACTATGGCTACACCTTC
TRBJ1-1 | - | - | TRBV9 | CASSGSQTGKNTEAFF | TGTGCCAGCAGCGGAAGTCAAACGGGTAAGAACACTGAAGCTTTCTTT
TRBJ1-5 | - | - | TRBV19 | CASSYRHSNQPQHF | TGTGCCAGTAGTTACAGGCATAGCAATCAGCCCCAGCATTTT
TRBJ2-5 | TRBD2 | - | TRBV7-3 | CASSLTGGSTQYF | TGTGCCAGCAGCTTAACGGGGGGGTCAACCCAGTACTTC
TRBJ2-3 | - | - | TRBV9 | CASSASGGGDTQYF | TGTGCCAGCAGCGCCTCGGGGGGCGGAGATACGCAGTATTTT
TRBJ2-1 | TRBD2 | once | TRBV28 | CASATDSLAGDYNEQFF | TGTGCCAGCGCTACCGACTCCTTAGCGGGGGACTACAATGAGCAGTTCTTC
TRBJ2-5 | - | - | TRBV6-4 | CASRPIDRQETQYF | TGTGCCAGCAGACCAATTGACAGGCAAGAGACCCAGTACTTC
TRBJ2-2 | TRBD2 | few | TRBV28 | CASRMRGKPGELFF | TGTGCCAGCAGAATGCGGGGGAAACCCGGGGAGCTGTTTTTT
TRBJ1-1 | - | - | TRBV19 | CASSMLAGEGTEAFF | TGTGCCAGTAGTATGTTGGCGGGGGAAGGCACTGAAGCTTTCTTT
TRBJ1-2 | - | - | TRBV24-1 | CATSDATANYGYTF | TGTGCCACCAGTGATGCGACAGCTAACTATGGCTACACCTTC
TRBJ1-2 | - | - | TRBV7-9 | CASSLKAGLGDGYTF | TGTGCCAGCAGCTTAAAGGCGGGGCTAGGGGATGGCTACACCTTC
TRBJ2-7 | - | - | TRBV7-2 | CASSPGTYEQYF | TGTGCCAGCAGCCCGGGGACTTACGAGCAGTACTTC
TRBJ1-1 | TRBD1 | - | TRBV9 | CASSVKGTGVTEAFF | TGTGCCAGCAGCGTAAAAGGGACAGGGGTCACTGAAGCTTTCTTT
TRBJ2-2 | TRBD1 | - | TRBV10-3 | CAIKPGQGPRTGELFF | TGTGCCATCAAGCCGGGACAGGGCCCGAGGACCGGGGAGCTGTTTTTT
TRBJ2-2 | TRBD2 | - | TRBV6-5 | CASSFSSGRGTGELFF | TGTGCCAGCAGTTTTTCTAGCGGGAGGGGTACCGGGGAGCTGTTTTTT
TRBJ1-4 | TRBD1 | - | TRBV23-1 | CASSLDRGTARANEKLFF | TGCGCCAGCAGCCTGGACAGGGGCACGGCGAGAGCTAATGAAAAACTGTTTTTT
TRBJ2-3 | TRBD2 | once | TRBV10-3 | CAIRLAATDTQYF | TGTGCCATCAGACTAGCGGCCACAGATACGCAGTATTTT
TRBJ1-5 | TRBD1 | - | TRBV18 | CASSRDRALQPQHF | TGTGCCAGCTCACGAGACAGGGCCCTTCAGCCCCAGCATTTT
TRBJ1-6 | TRBD1 | - | TRBV7-3 | CASSPDGQAINSPLHF | TGTGCCAGCAGCCCCGACGGACAGGCGATTAATTCACCCCTCCACTTT
TRBJ2-1 | - | - | TRBV19 | CASSIIGTAYNEQFF | TGTGCCAGTAGTATTATAGGTACAGCTTACAATGAGCAGTTCTTC
TRBJ2-3 | - | - | TRBV14 | CASSPFFVTDTQYF | TGTGCCAGCAGCCCTTTTTTTGTCACAGATACGCAGTATTTT
TRBJ2-7 | - | - | TRBV7-3 | CASSPLPPYEQYF | TGTGCCAGCAGCCCTCTCCCTCCCTACGAGCAGTACTTC
TRBJ1-2 | TRBD1 | - | TRBV13 | CASSSTRQGFGYTF | TGTGCCAGCAGCTCTACCCGACAGGGTTTCGGCTACACCTTC
TRBJ1-4 | TRBD1 | - | TRBV28 | CASSPPGQGHATNEKLFF | TGTGCCAGCAGCCCTCCGGGACAGGGCCATGCAACTAATGAAAAACTGTTTTTT
TRBJ2-2 | - | many | TRBV19 | CASNTGSLVGNTGELFF | TGTGCCAGTAATACAGGGAGTTTAGTGGGGAACACCGGGGAGCTGTTTTTT
TRBJ1-1 | TRBD1 | - | TRBV7-9 | CASSITGGRAFF | TGTGCCAGCAGCATCACAGGGGGACGAGCTTTCTTT
TRBJ1-3 | - | - | TRBV9 | CASSVGVDSGNTIYF | TGTGCCAGCAGCGTAGGCGTCGACTCTGGAAACACCATATATTTT
TRBJ1-4 | - | - | TRBV5-6 | CASSSLLGSNEKLFF | TGTGCCAGCAGCTCCCTTCTGGGCAGTAATGAAAAACTGTTTTTT
TRBJ1-2 | TRBD1 | - | TRBV19 | CASRTSGGSEYGYTF | TGTGCCAGTAGAACATCAGGGGGATCGGAGTATGGCTACACCTTC
TRBJ1-1 | - | - | TRBV28 | CASKGSGDVTEAFF | TGTGCCAGCAAGGGGTCCGGAGACGTCACTGAAGCTTTCTTT
TRBJ1-4 | - | - | TRBV25-1 | CASTPGMANEKLFF | TGTGCCAGCACCCCGGGAATGGCTAATGAAAAACTGTTTTTT
TRBJ2-2 | TRBD2 | - | TRBV11-2 | CASSSRLAGELNTGELFF | TGTGCCAGCAGCTCCCGACTAGCGGGGGAGCTTAACACCGGGGAGCTGTTTTTT